The source of this T cell receptor beta chain is a study of blood T cell repertoires in COVID-19 (dated by TCRdb to the early 2020s). A note on the overall study: Samples covering the acute and convalescent phases of COVID-19 were provided by collaborators in the United States, Italy and Spain. The material from the prospective study consisted of cDNA or gDNA derived from T cells, B-cell-depleted T cells, or PBMCs. Deeply sampled blood TCRbeta repertoires from subjects exposed to, actively infected with, or recovered from COVID-19 were included in the dataset. The sample metadata nearly always contained a de-identified subject ID, COVID-19 status, age in years and sex. Where available, HLA class I and class II types were obtained from metadata supplied by the sample provider rather than from assay-based typing. The repertoires were released in a freely available public database intended as a resource for research on the immune response to SARS-CoV-2. The samples were drawn from the first 160 participants of the ongoing ImmuneRACE study and from roughly 1,300 subjects provided by 6 global collaborators.

A remark on this clone: Its antigen is still unknown. Base qualities were left out, and no much larger clone turns up one base away.

Overall study results and their limits: How much clinical and demographic metadata was included differed by source and by participant, and the metadata was provided uncurated.

In Seattle, one collaborating source enrolled patients while the infection was active and tracked those patients longitudinally over the course of disease. Whole blood was collected in K2EDTA tubes by collaborating institutions according to the institutions' own protocols. For TCRbeta analysis, collaborator samples were shipped as frozen whole blood, as isolated PBMCs, or as DNA extracted from either sample type. Via the germline V gene, CDR1 is SGHRS and CDR2 YFSETQ. The CDR3 numbers 15 residues from cysteine through phenylalanine. Just the 45-base CDR3 DNA is kept, in frame starting at base 1. V and J are trimmed by 4 bases and 4 bases, and the gene matches miss 6 bases of the junction. TCRbeta CDR3 regions were amplified from genomic DNA by means of the immunoSEQ Assay, a bias-controlled multiplex PCR. The study's own analysis went as follows. Nucleated cell counts per sample were estimated from amplification of reference gene primers within the assay. To quantify the absolute abundance of each unique TCRbeta CDR3 rearrangement, sequence reads were collapsed and filtered. For each sample, productive Simpson clonality was calculated as the square root of Simpson's diversity index across productive rearrangements. TCRdb mirrors the immuneACCESS table, restricted to in-frame sequences. Some clones are absent from its copies; in checked studies, under half trace to an unresolved V gene, and the reason for the others is unknown. For V, J and clone size, that table is used; D and trimming come from the DNA. The sample records 150,000 to 200,000 clones, 80% to 95% of which are singletons. In total, the top ten clones hold 4.5% to 5% of the sample.

This TCR was recovered from a man aged 25-45 years with COVID-19, enrolled during active disease. The chain was built from TRBV5-1 and TRBJ2-5, and 11 bases in between align with TRBD1. Sequenced input: peripheral blood. The CDR3 loop reads CASSVDRGLGETQYF. The DNA sequence reads TGCGCCAGCAGCGTGGACAGGGGGCTGGGAGAGACCCAGTACTTC. Beyond the CDR3, the reference TRBV5-1 and TRBJ2-5 genes provide the residues; the full variable domain reads: KAGVTQTPRYLIKTRGQQVTLSCSPISGHRSVSWYQQTPGQGLQFLFEYFSETQRNKGNFPGRFSGRQFSNSRSEMNVSTLELGDSALYLCASSVDRGLGETQYFGPGTRLLVL.